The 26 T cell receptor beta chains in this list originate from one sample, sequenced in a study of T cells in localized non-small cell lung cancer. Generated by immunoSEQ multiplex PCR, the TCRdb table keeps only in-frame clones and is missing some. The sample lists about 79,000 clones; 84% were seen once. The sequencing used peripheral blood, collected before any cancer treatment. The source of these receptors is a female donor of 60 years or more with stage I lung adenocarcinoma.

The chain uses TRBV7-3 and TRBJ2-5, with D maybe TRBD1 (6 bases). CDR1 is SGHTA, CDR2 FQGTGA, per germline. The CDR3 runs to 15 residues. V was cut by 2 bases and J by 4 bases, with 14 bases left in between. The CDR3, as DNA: TGTGCCAGCAGCTTAGGGGGCTCACCATTAGAGACCCAGTACTTC. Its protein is CASSLGGSPLETQYF.

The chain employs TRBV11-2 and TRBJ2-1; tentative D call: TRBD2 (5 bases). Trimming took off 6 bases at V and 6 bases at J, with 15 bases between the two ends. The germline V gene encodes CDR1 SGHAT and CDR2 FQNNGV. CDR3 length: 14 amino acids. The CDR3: CASRRFSGGNEQFF. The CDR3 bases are TGTGCCAGCAGACGATTCAGCGGAGGCAATGAGCAGTTCTTC.

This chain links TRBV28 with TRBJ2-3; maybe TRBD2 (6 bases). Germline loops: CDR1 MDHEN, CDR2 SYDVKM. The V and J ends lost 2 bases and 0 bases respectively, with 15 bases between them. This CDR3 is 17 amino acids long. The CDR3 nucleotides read TGTGCCAGCAGTTTAGTCATACGGACTACTAGCACAGATACGCAGTATTTT. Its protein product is CASSLVIRTTSTDTQYF.

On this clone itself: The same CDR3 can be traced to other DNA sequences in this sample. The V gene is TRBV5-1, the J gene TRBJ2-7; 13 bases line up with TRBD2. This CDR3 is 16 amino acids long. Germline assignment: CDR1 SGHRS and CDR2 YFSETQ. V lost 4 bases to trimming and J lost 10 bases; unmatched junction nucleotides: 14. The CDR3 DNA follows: TGCGCCAGCAGCGGCGGACTAGCGGGAGTATATGGCGAACAGTACTTC. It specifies CASSGGLAGVYGEQYF.

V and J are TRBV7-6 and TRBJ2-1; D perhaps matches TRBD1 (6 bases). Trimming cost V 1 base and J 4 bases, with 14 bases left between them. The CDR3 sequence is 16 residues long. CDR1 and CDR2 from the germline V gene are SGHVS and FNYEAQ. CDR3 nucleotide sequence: TGTGCCAGCAGCTTAGTAGGGGGACACCTATACAATGAGCAGTTCTTC. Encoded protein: CASSLVGGHLYNEQFF.

In DNA form, the CDR3 reads TGTGCCAGCAGTTACAACCGGGGAGACAGTGAAGCTTTCTTT. This sequence encodes CASSYNRGDSEAFF. The chain carries TRBV6-5 and TRBJ1-1; D is possibly TRBD1 (5 bases). Trimming shortened V by 2 bases and J by 7 bases, and 14 bases separated the two germline ends. The germline CDR1 and CDR2 sequences are MNHEY and SVGAGI. CDR3 length: 14 amino acids.

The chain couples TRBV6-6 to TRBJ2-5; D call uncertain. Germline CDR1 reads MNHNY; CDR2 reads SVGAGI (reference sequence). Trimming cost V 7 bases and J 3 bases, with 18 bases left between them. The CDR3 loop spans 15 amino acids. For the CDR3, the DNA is TGTGCCAGCACAGAATCTTTGAACGTGAAAGAGACCCAGTACTTC. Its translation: CASTESLNVKETQYF.

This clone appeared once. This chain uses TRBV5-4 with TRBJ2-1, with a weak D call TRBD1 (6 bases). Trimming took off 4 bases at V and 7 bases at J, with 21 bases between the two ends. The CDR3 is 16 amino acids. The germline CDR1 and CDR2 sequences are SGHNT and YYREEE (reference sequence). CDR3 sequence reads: CASSPKRGTTRNEQFF. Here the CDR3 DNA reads TGTGCCAGCAGCCCAAAAAGAGGGACAACGAGGAATGAGCAGTTCTTC.

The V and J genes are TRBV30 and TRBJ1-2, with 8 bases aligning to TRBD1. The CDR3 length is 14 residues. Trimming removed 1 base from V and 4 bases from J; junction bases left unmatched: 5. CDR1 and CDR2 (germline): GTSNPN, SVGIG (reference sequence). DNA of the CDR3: TGTGCCTGGAGTGCACAAGGGACAGGCTATGGCTACACCTTC. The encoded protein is CAWSAQGTGYGYTF.

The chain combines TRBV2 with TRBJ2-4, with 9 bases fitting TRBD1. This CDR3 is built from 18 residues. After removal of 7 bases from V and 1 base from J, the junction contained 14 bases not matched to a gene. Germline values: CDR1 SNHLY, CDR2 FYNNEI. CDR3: CASTRTGVQLAAKNIQYF. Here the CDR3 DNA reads TGTGCCAGCACAAGGACAGGGGTCCAGCTCGCGGCCAAAAACATTCAGTACTTC.

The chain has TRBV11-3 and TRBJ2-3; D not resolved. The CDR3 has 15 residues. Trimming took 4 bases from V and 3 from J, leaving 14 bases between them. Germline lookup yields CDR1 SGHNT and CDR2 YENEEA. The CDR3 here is CASSSGPPRTDTQYF. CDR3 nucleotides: TGTGCCAGCAGCTCCGGACCCCCGCGGACAGATACGCAGTATTTT.

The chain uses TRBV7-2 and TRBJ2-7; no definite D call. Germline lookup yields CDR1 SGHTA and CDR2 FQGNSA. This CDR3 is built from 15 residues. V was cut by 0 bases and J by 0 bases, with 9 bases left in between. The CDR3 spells CASSLALGSSYEQYF. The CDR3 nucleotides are TGTGCCAGCAGCTTAGCTCTGGGCAGCTCCTACGAGCAGTACTTC.

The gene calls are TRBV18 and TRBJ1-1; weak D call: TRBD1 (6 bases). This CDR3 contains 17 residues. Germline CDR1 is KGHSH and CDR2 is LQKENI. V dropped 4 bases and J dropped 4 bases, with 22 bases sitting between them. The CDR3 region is CASSLQHIIRGSTEAFF. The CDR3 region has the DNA TGTGCCAGCTCACTACAGCACATTATCAGGGGATCCACTGAAGCTTTCTTT.

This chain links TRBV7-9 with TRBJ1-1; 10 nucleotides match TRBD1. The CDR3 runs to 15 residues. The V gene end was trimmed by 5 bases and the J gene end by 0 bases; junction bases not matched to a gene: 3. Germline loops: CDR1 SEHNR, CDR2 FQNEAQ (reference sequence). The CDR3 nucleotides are TGTGCCAGCAGCAAGGACAGGGGGTTGAACACTGAAGCTTTCTTT. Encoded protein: CASSKDRGLNTEAFF.

CDR3 region: CASRPGLENEQFF. For the CDR3, the DNA is TGTGCCAGCAGGCCGGGACTAGAGAATGAGCAGTTCTTC. V is TRBV2 and J is TRBJ2-1, with 8 bases identical to TRBD2. This CDR3 contains 13 residues. CDR1 is SNHLY, CDR2 FYNNEI, per germline. J lost 7 bases, V lost 6 bases, and 5 bases had no gene match.

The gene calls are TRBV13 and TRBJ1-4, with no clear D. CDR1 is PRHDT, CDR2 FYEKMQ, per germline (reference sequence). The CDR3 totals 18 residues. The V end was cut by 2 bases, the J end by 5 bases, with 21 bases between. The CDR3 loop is CASSLRARLRLMNEKLFF. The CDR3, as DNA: TGTGCCAGCAGCTTAAGGGCCCGACTGAGGTTAATGAATGAAAAACTGTTTTTT. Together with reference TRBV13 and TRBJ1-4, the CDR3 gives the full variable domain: AAGVIQSPRHLIKEKRETATLKCYPIPRHDTVYWYQQGPGQDPQFLISFYEKMQSDKGSIPDRFSAQQFSDYHSELNMSSLELGDSALYFCASSLRARLRLMNEKLFFGSGTQLSVL.

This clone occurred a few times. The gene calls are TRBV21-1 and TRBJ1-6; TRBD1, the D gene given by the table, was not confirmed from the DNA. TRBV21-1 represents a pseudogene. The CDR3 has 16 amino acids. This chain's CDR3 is CASSKTNRNANSPLHF. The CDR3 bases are TGTGCCAGCAGCAAAACAAACAGGAACGCTAATTCACCCCTCCACTTT.

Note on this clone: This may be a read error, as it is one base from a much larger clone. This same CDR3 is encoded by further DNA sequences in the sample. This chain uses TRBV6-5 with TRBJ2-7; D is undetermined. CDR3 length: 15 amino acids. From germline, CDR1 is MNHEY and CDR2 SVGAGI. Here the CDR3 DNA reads TGTGCCAGTAGTTCTCTCCTAAGGACCGTCTACGAGCAGTACTTC. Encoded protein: CASSSLLRTVYEQYF.

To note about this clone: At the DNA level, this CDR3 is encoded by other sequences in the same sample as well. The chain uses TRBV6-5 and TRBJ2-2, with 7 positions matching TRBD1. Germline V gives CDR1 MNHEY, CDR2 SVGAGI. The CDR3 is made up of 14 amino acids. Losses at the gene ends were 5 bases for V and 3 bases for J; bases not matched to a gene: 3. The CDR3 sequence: CASSRDRDTGELFF. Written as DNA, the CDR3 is TGTGCCAGCAGTCGGGACAGAGACACCGGGGAGCTGTTTTTT.

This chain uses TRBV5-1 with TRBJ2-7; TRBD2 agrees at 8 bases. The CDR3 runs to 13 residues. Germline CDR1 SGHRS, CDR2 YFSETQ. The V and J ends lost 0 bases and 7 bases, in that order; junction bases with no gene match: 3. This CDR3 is CASSLALAEEQYF. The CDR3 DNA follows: TGCGCCAGCAGCTTGGCACTAGCGGAAGAGCAGTACTTC.

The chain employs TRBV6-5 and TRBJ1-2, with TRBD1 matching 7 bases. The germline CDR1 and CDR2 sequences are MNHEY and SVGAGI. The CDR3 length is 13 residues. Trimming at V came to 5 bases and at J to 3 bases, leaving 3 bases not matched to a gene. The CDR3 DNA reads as TGTGCCAGCAGTCCAGGGGGGGACTATGGCTACACCTTC. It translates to CASSPGGDYGYTF.

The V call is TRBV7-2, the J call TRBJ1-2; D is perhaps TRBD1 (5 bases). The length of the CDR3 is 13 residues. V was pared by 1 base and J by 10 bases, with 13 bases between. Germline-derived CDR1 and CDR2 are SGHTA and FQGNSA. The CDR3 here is CASSLGGFKLYTF. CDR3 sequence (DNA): TGTGCCAGCAGCTTAGGGGGGTTTAAGCTCTACACCTTC. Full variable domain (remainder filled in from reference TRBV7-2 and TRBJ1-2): GAGVSQSPSNKVTEKGKDVELRCDPISGHTALYWYRQSLGQGLEFLIYFQGNSAPDKSGLPSDRFSAERTGGSVSTLTIQRTQQEDSAVYLCASSLGGFKLYTFGSGTRLTVV.

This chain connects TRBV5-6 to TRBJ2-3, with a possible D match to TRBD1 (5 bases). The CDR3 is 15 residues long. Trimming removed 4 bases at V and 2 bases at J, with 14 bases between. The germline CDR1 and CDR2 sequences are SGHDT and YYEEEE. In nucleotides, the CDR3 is TGTGCCAGCAGCCGACGTAGGACAAACACAGATACGCAGTATTTT. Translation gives CASSRRRTNTDTQYF. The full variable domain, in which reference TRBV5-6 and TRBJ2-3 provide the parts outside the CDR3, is DAGVTQSPTHLIKTRGQQVTLRCSPKSGHDTVSWYQQALGQGPQFIFQYYEEEERQRGNFPDRFSGHQFPNYSSELNVNALLLGDSALYLCASSRRRTNTDTQYFGPGTRLTVL.

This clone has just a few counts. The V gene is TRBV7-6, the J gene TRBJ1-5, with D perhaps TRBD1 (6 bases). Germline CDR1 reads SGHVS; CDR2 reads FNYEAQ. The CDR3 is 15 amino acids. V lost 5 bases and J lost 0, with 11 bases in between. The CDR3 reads CASSATDSSNQPQHF. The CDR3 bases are TGTGCCAGCAGCGCTACGGACAGTAGCAATCAGCCCCAGCATTTT.

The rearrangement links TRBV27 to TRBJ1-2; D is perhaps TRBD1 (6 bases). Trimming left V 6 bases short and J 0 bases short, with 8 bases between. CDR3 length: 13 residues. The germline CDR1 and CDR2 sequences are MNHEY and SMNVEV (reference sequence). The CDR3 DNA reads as TGTGCCAGCAGCAGACAGGCTAACTATGGCTACACCTTC. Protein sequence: CASSRQANYGYTF.

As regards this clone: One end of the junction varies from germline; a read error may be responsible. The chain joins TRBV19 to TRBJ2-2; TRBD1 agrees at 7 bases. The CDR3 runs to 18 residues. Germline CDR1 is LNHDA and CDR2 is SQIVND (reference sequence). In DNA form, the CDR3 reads TGTGCCAGTAGGATAGTCTCAGGGGGACAGACGAACACCGGGGAGCTGTTTTTT. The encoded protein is CASRIVSGGQTNTGELFF.